The sequence of this T cell receptor beta chain was determined in a study of T cells expressing NK-cell markers. On the study more broadly: Seven of the eight sequenced donors were classified as HCMV-seropositive, and one was classified as seronegative.

Study outcomes and limitations: In several donors, these clonotypes also led the CD3+CD56-NKG2C+ fraction. In about six donors, dominant CD3+CD56+NKG2C+ clonotypes ranked among the top 10 CD8+ clonotypes.

Reanalyzing the 5' RACE reads, TCRdb keeps one entry per CDR3 protein, without DNA. Reported are fewer than 550,000 distinct CDR3 sequences; the ten largest clones contain 1.4%. Note on this clonotype: What it recognizes is unknown.

The sequencing input was blood T cells: a sorted CD56 or NKG2C T cell subset, CD4+ or CD8+ T cells, or bulk PBMC T cells (not recorded which). The origin of this receptor is a woman between 50 and 59 years old in good health.

The CDR3 spells CASSSVRGNYEQYF. The V call is TRBV7-2, the J call TRBJ2-7; TCRdb lists TRBD2, though no DNA is available to test this call. Per the germline V gene, CDR1 is SGHTA and CDR2 is FQGNSA. The CDR3 runs 14 residues.